The 13 T cell receptor beta chains below come from one sample, sequenced in a study of blood T cell repertoires in COVID-19. Repertoires were generated with immunoSEQ multiplex PCR, while TCRdb's copy carries only in-frame clones and drops some. The data contain 60,000 or so clones, about 85% of them singletons. Sample: peripheral blood. These receptors were obtained from a human donor with acute or convalescent COVID-19. The donor label of this sample is uncertain.

This rearrangement joins TRBV11-2 to TRBJ2-5, with D possibly matching TRBD2 (6 bases). V lost 5 bases to trimming and J lost 5 bases, with 15 bases between them. This CDR3 has 14 amino acids. The germline gives CDR1 SGHAT, CDR2 FQNNGV. The CDR3 sequence is CASSPGTRRETQYF. As DNA, the CDR3 is TGTGCCAGCAGCCCAGGGACTCGTCGGGAGACCCAGTACTTC. The full variable domain, rest sourced from reference TRBV11-2 and TRBJ2-5, is EAGVAQSPRYKIIEKRQSVAFWCNPISGHATLYWYQQILGQGPKLLIQFQNNGVVDDSQLPKDRFSAERLKGVDSTLKIQPAKLEDSAVYLCASSPGTRRETQYFGPGTRLLVL.

V usage is TRBV19 and J usage is TRBJ2-1; a weak D match, TRBD2 (6 bases). The length of the CDR3 is 14 residues. Trimming took 7 bases from V and 4 from J, leaving 14 bases between them. From germline, CDR1 is LNHDA and CDR2 SQIVND (reference sequence). DNA for the CDR3: TGTGCCAGTAAGGCGGGAAGCTTTTACAATGAGCAGTTCTTC. Translation: CASKAGSFYNEQFF.

The chain combines TRBV5-1 with TRBJ2-5; weak D call: TRBD1 (5 bases). Germline CDR1 SGHRS, CDR2 YFSETQ. V was pared by 0 bases and J by 2 bases, with 11 bases between. The CDR3 runs 15 residues. The CDR3 is CASSLADRPQETQYF. CDR3 DNA: TGCGCCAGCAGCTTGGCCGACAGACCACAAGAGACCCAGTACTTC.

The rearrangement joins TRBV6-2 or TRBV6-3 to TRBJ2-7; D may be TRBD1 (6 bases). Trimming took off 6 bases at V and 5 bases at J, with 17 bases between the two ends. Germline V gene data show CDR1 as MNHEY and CDR2 as SVGEGT. CDR3 length: 14 amino acids. CDR3 nucleotides: TGTGCCAGCAGCGGATACGGACAGATTAACGAGCAGTACTTC. Protein product: CASSGYGQINEQYF.

The chain employs TRBV19 and TRBJ2-7; maybe TRBD1 (6 bases). The V gene lost 1 base and the J gene lost 2 bases, with 18 bases spanning the gap. Germline CDR1 is LNHDA and CDR2 is SQIVND (reference sequence). The length of the CDR3 is 17 residues. DNA for the CDR3: TGTGCCAGTAGTATAGCAAGTCTCGGGACAAGGCCCTACGAGCAGTACTTC. Its translation is CASSIASLGTRPYEQYF.

The chain recombines TRBV6-5 with TRBJ2-1; D gene unclear. The CDR3 totals 13 residues. Trimming took 7 bases from V and 4 from J, leaving 11 bases between them. Germline CDR1 MNHEY, CDR2 SVGAGI. For the CDR3, the DNA is TGTGCCAGCAAACGAACTGTTTACAATGAGCAGTTCTTC. This gives the protein CASKRTVYNEQFF.

V and J are TRBV4-1 and TRBJ1-2; 8 bases are a match to TRBD1. The CDR3 loop spans 13 amino acids. Germline V lookup: CDR1 MGHRA, CDR2 YSYEKL. Trimming cost V 4 bases and J 8 bases; bases outside gene matches: 6. CDR3 nucleotides: TGCGCCAGCAGCCGGACAGGGCAAGGAGGCTACACCTTC. It codes for CASSRTGQGGYTF.

V gene TRBV4-1 combines with J gene TRBJ2-7; 13 bases fit TRBD2. The CDR3 extends over 20 amino acids. The germline V gene encodes CDR1 MGHRA and CDR2 YSYEKL. Unmatched junction bases numbered 18, after V lost 2 bases and J lost 5 bases. The CDR3 DNA reads TGCGCCAGCAGCCAAACGACCGGGACTAGCGGGACCTCACCTGGGGACGAGCAGTACTTC. Translated: CASSQTTGTSGTSPGDEQYF.

The gene calls are TRBV21-1 and TRBJ2-7; the table names TRBD1, a call not compared with the DNA. TRBV21-1 is listed as a pseudogene. The CDR3 has 15 amino acids. The CDR3 DNA follows: TGTGCCAGCAGCTCAGCCCGGGACAGCACCCTGAGGCAGTACGTC. As protein: CASSSARDSTLRQYV.

The rearrangement joins TRBV30 to TRBJ2-2; D gene uncertain. This CDR3 is built from 13 residues. Deletions cut 4 bases from V and 1 base from J, with 7 bases between. CDR1 GTSNPN and CDR2 SVGIG come from the germline V gene (reference sequence). The CDR3 is CAWIPWNTGELFF. CDR3 nucleotide sequence: TGTGCCTGGATTCCCTGGAACACCGGGGAGCTGTTTTTT.

This chain uses TRBV7-8 with TRBJ2-5; 10 positions match TRBD2. V lost 6 bases, J lost 4 bases, and 11 bases stayed unmatched. This CDR3 has 16 residues. Germline V gene sequence: CDR1 SGHVS, CDR2 FQNEAQ. Here the CDR3 DNA reads TGTGCCAGCAGTCCGGAGAGCGGGGGGGCAAGAGAGACCCAGTACTTC. Protein: CASSPESGGARETQYF.

This sequence joins TRBV14 and TRBJ1-2, with D uncertain. V was shortened by 1 base and J by 4 bases, with 7 bases between the two germline ends. The CDR3 runs to 13 residues. Germline V gene lookup returns CDR1 SGHDN and CDR2 FVKESK. CDR3 region: CASSQGSVYGYTF. The CDR3 nucleotides are TGTGCCAGCAGCCAAGGTTCAGTCTATGGCTACACCTTC.

This clone was counted a single time. V gene TRBV6-5 combines with J gene TRBJ2-3; possibly TRBD2 for D (6 bases). This CDR3 is built from 12 residues. From germline, CDR1 is MNHEY and CDR2 SVGAGI. V lost 7 bases, J lost 3 bases, and 8 bases lay in between. The CDR3 loop is CASIGGTDTQYF. As DNA, the CDR3 is TGTGCCAGCATCGGGGGAACAGATACGCAGTATTTT.